The next 16 T cell receptor beta chains were all read from a single sample in a study of cytomegalovirus exposure and HLA in healthy donors. PCR involved 60 Vbeta and 13 Jbeta primers. Clones were read by immunoSEQ multiplex PCR, and TCRdb kept only the in-frame ones, dropping some. The table records about 110,000 clones, 80% to 90% of them present only once. Sequenced material: PBMCs. All receptors come from a man in his forties or fifties in good health and CMV-seronegative.

CDR3 nucleotide sequence: TGTGCCAGCAGCTTAGGACAATTCATCGAGCAGTACGTC. It specifies CASSLGQFIEQYV. The V call is TRBV7-8, the J call TRBJ2-7, with D unclear. CDR1 is SGHVS, CDR2 FQNEAQ, per germline. Trimming pared 1 base from V and 6 bases from J, leaving 10 bases between. The CDR3 contains 13 residues.

V and J are TRBV7-2 and TRBJ2-3; no clear D. The length of the CDR3 is 14 residues. V was trimmed by 2 bases and J by 0 bases, leaving 6 bases between them. In germline, CDR1 is SGHTA, CDR2 FQGNSA. CDR3 sequence reads: CASSLTPSTDTQYF. The CDR3 nucleotides read TGTGCCAGCAGCTTAACTCCCAGCACAGATACGCAGTATTTT.

The rearrangement links TRBV6-1 to TRBJ1-1, with D tentatively TRBD1 (6 bases). CDR1 and CDR2 from the germline V gene are MNHNS and SASEGT. The V gene lost 8 bases and the J gene lost 3 bases, with 13 bases spanning the gap. The CDR3 loop spans 13 amino acids. CDR3 nucleotide sequence: TGTGCCAGCGCCAGGGAGGGGGACACTGAAGCTTTCTTT. It is translated as CASAREGDTEAFF.

V usage is TRBV11-2 and J usage is TRBJ1-4, with TRBD1 matching 7 bases. This CDR3 is built from 16 residues. The V and J ends lost 5 bases and 1 base, in that order; junction bases with no gene match: 7. Germline V gives CDR1 SGHAT, CDR2 FQNNGV. This CDR3 is CASSEGQPLTNEKLFF. In nucleotides, the CDR3 is TGTGCCAGCAGCGAGGGACAGCCTTTAACTAATGAAAAACTGTTTTTT.

The chain links TRBV5-1 to TRBJ2-3; the D gene is possibly TRBD2 (7 bases). The V gene's germline CDR1 is SGHRS and CDR2 YFSETQ. This CDR3 spans 14 amino acids. V lost 6 bases, J lost 6 bases, and 17 bases lay in between. Here the CDR3 reads CASKGGGESDTQYF. The CDR3 region has the DNA TGCGCCAGCAAAGGGGGAGGGGAAAGCGATACGCAGTATTTT.

Remarks on this clone: At one end, the junction sequence differs from germline, possibly due to a read error. The same CDR3 is also encoded by other DNA sequences in this sample. The chain is built from TRBV2 and TRBJ1-2; 7 bases agree with TRBD1. The CDR3 has 14 residues. Germline V gene data show CDR1 as SNHLY and CDR2 as FYNNEI. The CDR3 protein is CASRSTGTDYGYTF. The CDR3 coding sequence is TGTGCCAGCAGGTCGACAGGGACTGACTATGGTTACACCTTC.

The rearrangement joins TRBV15 to TRBJ1-5; possible D gene TRBD1, 6 bases. Per germline, CDR1 LNHNV and CDR2 YYDKDF (reference sequence). The CDR3 sequence is 17 residues long. Trimming stripped 1 base from V and 0 bases from J, with 13 bases between. The CDR3 sequence is CATSRAPTGPSNQPQHF. The CDR3 nucleotides read TGTGCCACCAGCAGAGCCCCGACAGGTCCTAGCAATCAGCCCCAGCATTTT.

The CDR3 here is CASSYTGDPPLHF. As DNA, the CDR3 is TGTGCCAGCAGCTACACAGGGGATCCACCCCTCCACTTT. This chain connects TRBV7-9 to TRBJ1-6; TRBD1 agrees at 7 bases. Trimming removed 4 bases from V and 11 bases from J; junction bases left unmatched: 5. This CDR3 contains 13 residues. Germline loops: CDR1 SEHNR, CDR2 FQNEAQ (reference sequence).

The chain recombines TRBV6-5 with TRBJ2-5, with D possibly being TRBD1 (6 bases). The ends were cut back, 6 bases at V and 2 bases at J, with 13 bases in the middle. The CDR3 totals 14 residues. CDR1 is MNHEY and CDR2 is SVGAGI in the germline V gene. The CDR3 bases are TGTGCCAGCAGCCCCGGGACAACTCAAGAGACCCAGTACTTC. This translates into CASSPGTTQETQYF.

V usage is TRBV4-3 and J usage is TRBJ1-2; TRBD1 matches at 9 bases. There are 14 residues in the CDR3. Germline loops: CDR1 LGHNA, CDR2 YSLEER. J lost 5 bases, V lost 4 bases, and 5 bases had no gene match. The CDR3 loop is CASSPTGGGYGYTF. CDR3 in DNA: TGCGCCAGCAGCCCGACAGGGGGAGGTTATGGCTACACCTTC.

The table lists this clone with a count of one. The rearrangement uses TRBV6-1 and TRBJ1-5; 8 nucleotides line up with TRBD1. J lost 6 bases, V lost 5 bases, and 9 bases had no gene match. The germline V gene encodes CDR1 MNHNS and CDR2 SASEGT. The CDR3 contains 15 residues. The DNA of the CDR3 is TGTGCCAGCAGTTTACAGGGGGTGTTAGGTCAGCCCCAGCATTTT. As protein: CASSLQGVLGQPQHF.

J is TRBJ1-3 and V is TRBV19, with TRBD1 matching 7 bases. The CDR3 covers 17 residues. Germline CDR1 is LNHDA and CDR2 is SQIVND (reference sequence). J was trimmed by 2 bases and V by 2 bases; bases with no gene match: 9. The CDR3 sequence: CASSIRQGRGTGNTIYF. The DNA for the CDR3 is TGTGCCAGTAGTATACGACAGGGTAGGGGAACTGGAAACACCATATATTTT.

The chain employs TRBV5-4 and TRBJ1-1; TRBD1 might be the D (5 bases). Germline V gene data show CDR1 as SGHNT and CDR2 as YYREEE (reference sequence). The CDR3 sequence is 15 residues long. The germline V and J ends were trimmed by 4 bases and 3 bases, with 16 bases remaining between them. DNA for the CDR3: TGTGCCAGCAGCCCCTCCGGGGGTGGACACACTGAAGCTTTCTTT. As protein: CASSPSGGGHTEAFF. The whole variable domain, remainder taken from reference TRBV5-4 and TRBJ1-1, is ETGVTQSPTHLIKTRGQQVTLRCSSQSGHNTVSWYQQALGQGPQFIFQYYREEENGRGNFPPRFSGLQFPNYSSELNVNALELDDSALYLCASSPSGGGHTEAFFGQGTRLTVV.

The J gene is TRBJ2-5, the V gene TRBV29-1, with a weak D call TRBD1 (6 bases). This CDR3 contains 13 residues. The V gene's germline CDR1 is SQVTM and CDR2 ANQGSEA. Between the trimmed V and J ends, which lost 7 bases and 5 bases, there was a span of 17 bases. The CDR3, as DNA: TGCAGCGCCCCGGGGCAGGGGATGGAGACCCAGTACTTC. It yields the protein CSAPGQGMETQYF.

The chain recombines TRBV4-1 with TRBJ1-1; the D is unclear. Germline V gene data show CDR1 as MGHRA and CDR2 as YSYEKL. The CDR3 spans 16 residues. V dropped 6 bases and J dropped 2 bases, with 19 bases sitting between them. CDR3 DNA: TGCGCCAGCAGGGATCCCCTCCGGGTGGAAAACACTGAAGCTTTCTTT. This codes for CASRDPLRVENTEAFF.

This clone was picked up one time. CDR3 bases: TGCAGCGTTGACCGACTAGCGGGGGGGCCCCAGTACTTC. It encodes CSVDRLAGGPQYF. The chain carries TRBV29-1 and TRBJ2-5, with 14 nucleotides matching TRBD2. Unmatched junction bases numbered 3, after V lost 3 bases and J lost 9 bases. The germline V gene has CDR1 SQVTM and CDR2 ANQGSEA. The CDR3 contains 13 residues.